Following are 18 T cell receptor beta chains from one sample sequenced in a study of T cell responses to AZD1222 COVID-19 vaccine. Profiling relied on immunoSEQ multiplex PCR, and the TCRdb table lists in-frame clones only, not all of them. The top ten hold about 3% of the sample, which has roughly 91,000 clones, roughly nine tenths seen once. The sample in question was peripheral blood, obtained on day 0 of AZD1222 vaccination. These receptors were obtained from an adult in good health.

This chain connects TRBV19 to TRBJ1-5, with unresolved D. The CDR3 runs to 12 residues. Germline V gene lookup returns CDR1 LNHDA and CDR2 SQIVND (reference sequence). Trimming left V 10 bases short and J 4 bases short, with 11 bases between. CDR3 loop: CATNQVNQPQHF. CDR3 nucleotide sequence: TGTGCCACCAATCAGGTAAATCAGCCCCAGCATTTT.

This sequence joins TRBV28 and TRBJ1-2; TRBD1 is a possible D gene (5 bases). Germline lookup yields CDR1 MDHEN and CDR2 SYDVKM. V lost 5 bases and J lost 0, with 13 bases in between. This CDR3 is 15 amino acids long. The CDR3 sequence is CASSTGDGTNYGYTF. CDR3 bases: TGTGCCAGCAGTACCGGGGACGGAACTAACTATGGCTACACCTTC.

This clone was found a few times. The genes are TRBV14 and TRBJ2-7; perhaps TRBD2 as D (6 bases). V lost 4 bases and J 2 bases, leaving 24 bases between the germline ends. Germline loops: CDR1 SGHDN, CDR2 FVKESK. The length of the CDR3 is 18 residues. The CDR3 nucleotides read TGTGCCAGCAGCCCTCATCCCCAGGGACTCAAAACTACCTACGAGCAGTACTTC. Its protein product is CASSPHPQGLKTTYEQYF.

This rearrangement joins TRBV5-1 to TRBJ2-1, with no clear D. The CDR3 covers 12 residues. The germline CDR1 and CDR2 sequences are SGHRS and YFSETQ. V was cut by 7 bases and J by 8 bases, with 13 bases left in between. CDR3: CASSMGWDEQFF. The CDR3 DNA sequence: TGCGCCAGCTCAATGGGGTGGGATGAGCAGTTCTTC.

V is TRBV5-1 and J is TRBJ2-7, with unresolved D. The CDR3 consists of 14 residues. V was clipped by 2 bases and J by 5 bases, with 14 bases between them. Germline CDR1 reads SGHRS; CDR2 reads YFSETQ. CDR3 loop: CASSLSKGTHEQYF. The CDR3 bases are TGCGCCAGCAGCTTATCGAAGGGTACCCACGAGCAGTACTTC. The entire variable domain, with the rest obtained from reference TRBV5-1 and TRBJ2-7, is as follows: KAGVTQTPRYLIKTRGQQVTLSCSPISGHRSVSWYQQTPGQGLQFLFEYFSETQRNKGNFPGRFSGRQFSNSRSEMNVSTLELGDSALYLCASSLSKGTHEQYFGPGTRLTVT.

The V gene is TRBV30, the J gene TRBJ1-2; D perhaps matches TRBD1 (5 bases). This CDR3 is built from 13 residues. The germline gives CDR1 GTSNPN, CDR2 SVGIG (reference sequence). Trimming removed 5 bases from V and 0 bases from J, with 10 bases in between. The CDR3 protein is CAWEGEANYGYTF. The CDR3 DNA reads as TGTGCCTGGGAAGGGGAAGCTAACTATGGCTACACCTTC.

This clone was detected only once. The chain has TRBV18 and TRBJ1-1; D is possibly TRBD1 (5 bases). The V gene's germline CDR1 is KGHSH and CDR2 LQKENI. The CDR3 length is 17 residues. Trimming shortened V by 2 bases and J by 0 bases, and 16 bases separated the two germline ends. The CDR3 here is CASSPRSGTSMNTEAFF. Written as DNA, the CDR3 is TGTGCCAGCTCACCAAGATCGGGGACCTCCATGAACACTGAAGCTTTCTTT.

The chain has TRBV4-1 and TRBJ2-7; D call uncertain. This CDR3 is built from 13 residues. Germline-derived CDR1 and CDR2 are MGHRA and YSYEKL. V lost 6 bases to trimming and J lost 2 bases, with 11 bases between them. CDR3 sequence reads: CASRAPAAYEQYF. DNA for the CDR3: TGCGCCAGCAGGGCCCCCGCTGCCTACGAGCAGTACTTC.

The chain has TRBV3-1 (or the pseudogene TRBV3-2) and TRBJ1-2; D might be TRBD1 (6 bases). Germline lookup yields CDR1 LGHDT and CDR2 YNNKEL (reference sequence). The germline V and J ends were trimmed by 5 bases and 8 bases, with 18 bases remaining between them. The length of the CDR3 is 14 residues. CDR3 amino acids: CASSALTGQNGYTF. For the CDR3, the DNA is TGTGCCAGCAGCGCACTAACCGGACAGAACGGCTACACCTTC.

This chain connects TRBV19 to TRBJ2-7; unclear D gene. Germline V gene sequence: CDR1 LNHDA, CDR2 SQIVND (reference sequence). V was shortened by 4 bases and J by 0 bases, with 13 bases between the two germline ends. CDR3 length: 15 amino acids. The CDR3 DNA follows: TGTGCCAGTAGTAACCCCGTCCCCGGCTCCTACGAGCAGTACTTC. Translated: CASSNPVPGSYEQYF.

The chain is built from TRBV5-5 and TRBJ2-7; unclear D gene. CDR1 is SGHKS and CDR2 is YYEKEE in the germline V gene (reference sequence). V dropped 4 bases and J dropped 3 bases, with 5 bases sitting between them. CDR3 length: 11 amino acids. For the CDR3, the DNA is TGTGCCAGCAGCCACAGCTACGAGCAGTACTTC. Residues: CASSHSYEQYF.

In DNA, the CDR3 is TGTGCCAGCAGCCTTAGCGGGAGGGCCTTAGATACGCAGTATTTT. This codes for CASSLSGRALDTQYF. The chain combines TRBV7-3 with TRBJ2-3, with TRBD2 matching over 11 bases. Trimming removed 5 bases from V and 5 bases from J; junction bases left unmatched: 6. The CDR3 has 15 residues. CDR1 and CDR2 from the germline V gene are SGHTA and FQGTGA.

CDR3 in amino acids: CASSYRGLNNEQFF. The CDR3 DNA reads as TGTGCCAGCAGTTACAGGGGTTTGAACAATGAGCAGTTCTTC. The chain combines TRBV6-5 with TRBJ2-1; possibly TRBD1 for D (5 bases). This CDR3 has 14 amino acids. The V and J ends lost 2 bases and 5 bases respectively, with 10 bases between them. Germline-derived CDR1 and CDR2 are MNHEY and SVGAGI.

J is TRBJ1-2 and V is TRBV7-3, with TRBD1 matching over 7 bases. The germline V gene encodes CDR1 SGHTA and CDR2 FQGTGA. The CDR3 sequence is 15 residues long. Unmatched junction bases numbered 14, after V lost 5 bases and J lost 8 bases. CDR3 residues: CASSPRGRGQGGYTF. The CDR3, as DNA: TGTGCCAGCAGCCCTCGGGGGAGGGGGCAAGGCGGCTACACCTTC.

The chain employs TRBV9 and TRBJ2-7; 8 bases align to TRBD2. The CDR3 extends over 14 amino acids. Germline CDR1 is SGDLS and CDR2 is YYNGEE. Trimming cost V 7 bases and J 7 bases; bases outside gene matches: 13. CDR3 nucleotides: TGTGCCAGCTCCTTACTAGCGGACCTCGGGGAGCAGTACTTC. Amino acids: CASSLLADLGEQYF.

This clone is a singleton in its sample. This chain uses TRBV5-5 with TRBJ1-6; D may be TRBD1 (6 bases). V gave up 6 bases and J gave up 8 bases, with 12 bases separating them. The CDR3 loop spans 13 amino acids. Looked up from germline, CDR1 is SGHKS and CDR2 is YYEKEE (reference sequence). Here the CDR3 reads CASTSTGDSPLHF. Here the CDR3 DNA reads TGTGCCAGCACCTCGACAGGCGATTCACCCCTCCACTTT. Supplemented by reference TRBV5-5 and TRBJ1-6, the full variable domain reads DAGVTQSPTHLIKTRGQQVTLRCSPISGHKSVSWYQQVLGQGPQFIFQYYEKEERGRGNFPDRFSARQFPNYSSELNVNALLLGDSALYLCASTSTGDSPLHFGNGTRLTVT.

This sequence joins TRBV6-1 and TRBJ2-1; no firm D call. V lost 7 bases to trimming and J lost 7 bases, with 14 bases between them. The length of the CDR3 is 13 residues. Germline-derived CDR1 and CDR2 are MNHNS and SASEGT. The CDR3 protein is CASIPDGGNEQFF. In DNA form, the CDR3 reads TGTGCCAGCATCCCGGACGGTGGTAATGAGCAGTTCTTC.

This clone was seen only once. The chain employs TRBV7-9 and TRBJ2-1, with TRBD2 as a possible D gene (5 bases). The CDR3 extends over 14 amino acids. Deletions cut 3 bases from V and 4 bases from J, with 10 bases between. CDR1 and CDR2 from the germline V gene are SEHNR and FQNEAQ (reference sequence). The CDR3 reads CASSFSVSYNEQFF. The CDR3 DNA reads as TGTGCCAGCAGCTTTAGCGTGAGTTACAATGAGCAGTTCTTC.